Below, one TCR beta chain is given with its context. Its target is unknown. This entry is derived from a study of cytomegalovirus exposure and HLA in healthy donors. Overall study results and limits: Across all donors, roughly uniform sequencing depth was an assumption of the presence/absence analyses. In a later analysis, HLA-associated TCR beta chains were more clonally expanded than equally common others. The majority of CMV-associated TCR beta chains were reported as apparently HLA-restricted in a later analysis.

The PCR contained 60 Vbeta and 13 Jbeta primers. TCRdb keeps only in-frame clones here, not all; method: immunoSEQ multiplex PCR. In total, the table holds some 41,000 clones. The specimen sequenced was PBMCs. This clonotype was sampled from a male donor in good health and CMV-seronegative.

CDR3 nucleotides: TGTGCCAGCAGTTCCCGACACCTAACTCTAGAGACCCAGTACTTC. Protein sequence: CASSSRHLTLETQYF. The chain combines TRBV27 with TRBJ2-5, with D hard to call. The CDR3 has 15 residues. The germline V and J ends were trimmed by 4 bases and 4 bases, with 16 bases remaining between them. Germline V CDR1 and CDR2: MNHEY, SMNVEV (reference sequence).